This T cell receptor (beta chain) derives from a study of blood T cell repertoires in COVID-19. Study in general: The cDNA or gDNA used as material had been derived from T cells, B-cell-depleted T cells, or PBMCs.

Repertoires were generated with immunoSEQ multiplex PCR, while TCRdb's copy carries only in-frame clones and drops some. The table lists roughly 250,000 clones, 82% of them singletons. Sequenced input: peripheral blood. This clonotype originated in a woman older than 75 with active or convalescent COVID-19.

The CDR3 DNA reads TGTGCCAGCAGCCTCACCAGGGGTGAGCAGTTCTTC. Translated, it gives CASSLTRGEQFF. The chain is built from TRBV7-2 and TRBJ2-1, with D possibly TRBD1 on 6 matching bases. Germline loops: CDR1 SGHTA, CDR2 FQGNSA. V was cut by 5 bases and J by 9 bases, with 11 bases left in between. The length of the CDR3 is 12 residues.